This TCR beta chain was identified during a study of early T cells in non-severe SARS-CoV-2 infection. Study-wide context: The chains were unpaired, and the sequenced material was bulk RNA from unsorted whole blood.

In the library, individual cDNA molecules carried attached unique molecular identifiers. TCRdb fed the 5' RACE reads into MiXCR, producing one record per CDR3 protein. Of 63,000 or so distinct CDR3 sequences in the sample, 12% were seen once. Germline-derived CDR1 and CDR2 are SGHVS and FNYEAQ. Trimming shortened V by 5 bases and J by 5 bases, and 15 bases separated the two germline ends. The CDR3 totals 14 residues. Study results and caveats: VDJdb matching favored anti-spike CD8 responses, missing private and CD4 specificities.

This clonotype showed up many times. Its matching antigen is unknown. This sequence joins TRBV7-6 and TRBJ1-2, with D tentatively TRBD1 (5 bases). The sample consisted of whole blood. This sequence originates from an adult who was a healthcare worker with PCR-confirmed SARS-CoV-2 infection or an uninfected control (not recorded which). The CDR3 reads CASSPLPGAYGYTF. For the CDR3, the DNA is TGTGCCAGCAGCCCCCTCCCCGGGGCTTATGGCTACACCTTC.